What follows are 5 T cell receptor beta chains derived from one specimen sequenced in a study of spatial heterogeneity in lung cancer. Time point specified: sample taken at primary tumor resection. Unsorted whole RNA of tumor, nontumor lung or frozen PBMC was sequenced. TCRdb ran MiXCR on the 5' RACE reads and lists one entry per CDR3 protein. The data contain tens of thousands of distinct CDR3 sequences, roughly 4.5% of them singletons. The sequences come from PBMCs, collected at surgery. The source is a male donor with early-stage non-small cell lung cancer.

This clonotype was counted ten times or more. The chain joins TRBV5-6 to TRBJ2-3, with no clear D. The germline V gene has CDR1 SGHDT and CDR2 YYEEEE. The CDR3 is 12 amino acids. Trimming pared 3 bases from V and 7 bases from J, leaving 9 bases between. The CDR3 sequence is CASSSTQNTQYF. Written as DNA, the CDR3 is TGTGCCAGCAGCTCGACGCAGAATACGCAGTATTTT. Complete variable domain (other parts from reference TRBV5-6 and TRBJ2-3): DAGVTQSPTHLIKTRGQQVTLRCSPKSGHDTVSWYQQALGQGPQFIFQYYEEEERQRGNFPDRFSGHQFPNYSSELNVNALLLGDSALYLCASSSTQNTQYFGPGTRLTVL.

This clonotype was observed at least ten times. The genes are TRBV7-9 and TRBJ1-5; D not resolved. V shed 5 bases and J shed 7 bases, with 12 bases lying between them. The CDR3 extends over 13 amino acids. The germline gives CDR1 SEHNR, CDR2 FQNEAQ (reference sequence). The CDR3, as DNA: TGTGCCAGCAGCATCGGGAAGGACCAGCCCCAGCATTTT. As protein: CASSIGKDQPQHF.

This clonotype was observed many times. The chain joins TRBV27 to TRBJ2-1, with 14 positions matching TRBD2. Trimming cost V 4 bases and J 8 bases; bases outside gene matches: 4. The CDR3 runs to 15 residues. Germline lookup yields CDR1 MNHEY and CDR2 SMNVEV (reference sequence). The CDR3 here is CASSSPGLAGDEQFF. The CDR3 DNA is TGTGCCAGCAGTTCGCCGGGACTAGCGGGAGATGAGCAGTTCTTC.

This clonotype has ten or more counts. This rearrangement joins TRBV15 to TRBJ2-1, with 7 bases aligning to TRBD1. CDR3 length: 15 amino acids. The germline V gene has CDR1 LNHNV and CDR2 YYDKDF (reference sequence). The ends lost 3 bases at V and 7 bases at J; junction bases unmatched: 9. The CDR3 DNA follows: TGTGCCACCAGCAGGCGGACAGGCGGAAATAATGAGCAGTTCTTC. Translated: CATSRRTGGNNEQFF.

This clonotype was counted many times. The chain uses TRBV27 and TRBJ2-6; D is unclear. Per the germline V gene, CDR1 is MNHEY and CDR2 is SMNVEV (reference sequence). V lost 5 bases and J lost 0, with 14 bases in between. The CDR3 contains 17 residues. CDR3 coding DNA: TGTGCCAGCAGTCCCGGTCTAGGTAGCTCTGGGGCCAACGTCCTGACTTTC. As protein: CASSPGLGSSGANVLTF.